This note documents a single T cell receptor (beta chain) sequence. Its antigen is not known. Next came a second PCR, run for about 7 to 12 cycles, which used a sample-barcoded 5' primer along with a J-beta primer mix. Through a template-switch adaptor with 12 random nucleotides, each cDNA molecule received a tag. In TCRdb, the 5' RACE reads were re-called with MiXCR into one record per CDR3 protein. The table records some 640,000 distinct CDR3 sequences, more than 40% of them present only once. Isolated per sample were at least 6.5 million PBMCs. This specimen belongs to a study of blood T cells in healthy people across ages. Study-wide results and limits: Using unsorted PBMCs precluded a conclusive naive versus antigen-experienced comparison.

The V and J ends lost 6 bases and 9 bases, in that order; junction bases with no gene match: 8. This CDR3 has 14 residues. The germline gives CDR1 SNHLY, CDR2 FYNNEI. The J gene is TRBJ1-6, the V gene TRBV2; TRBD1 aligns across 7 bases. The sequence derives from a woman between 55 and 75 years old in good health. Specimen: blood. Written as DNA, the CDR3 is TGTGCCAGCAGGGCCGGGACAGACACTTCACCCCTCCACTTT. It specifies CASRAGTDTSPLHF.